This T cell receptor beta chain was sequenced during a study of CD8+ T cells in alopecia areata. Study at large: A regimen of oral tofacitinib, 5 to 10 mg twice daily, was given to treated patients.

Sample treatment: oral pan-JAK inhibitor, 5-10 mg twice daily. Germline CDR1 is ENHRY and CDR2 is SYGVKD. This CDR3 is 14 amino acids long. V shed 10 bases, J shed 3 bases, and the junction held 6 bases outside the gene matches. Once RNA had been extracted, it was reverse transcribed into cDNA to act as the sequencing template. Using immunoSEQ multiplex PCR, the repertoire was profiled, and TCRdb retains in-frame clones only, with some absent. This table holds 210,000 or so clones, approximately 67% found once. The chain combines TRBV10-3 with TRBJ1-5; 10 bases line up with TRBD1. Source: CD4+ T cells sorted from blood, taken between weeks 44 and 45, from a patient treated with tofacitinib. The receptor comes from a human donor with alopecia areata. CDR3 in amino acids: CATGGQGFNQPQHF. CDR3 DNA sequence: TGTGCCACCGGGGGACAGGGGTTCAATCAGCCCCAGCATTTT.